The 17 T cell receptor beta chains listed next were all sequenced from one sample in a study of cytomegalovirus exposure and HLA in healthy donors. In the PCR, 60 Vbeta and 13 Jbeta primers were used. Profiling relied on immunoSEQ multiplex PCR, and the TCRdb table lists in-frame clones only, not all of them. The table shows roughly 90,000 clones, with approximately 85% occurring only once. Sequencing input: PBMCs. These receptors were collected from a man aged 30-40 years in good health and CMV-seropositive.

The chain joins TRBV30 to TRBJ1-5, with 7 bases aligning to TRBD1. The CDR3 covers 14 residues. The V gene end was trimmed by 4 bases and the J gene end by 2 bases; junction bases not matched to a gene: 5. From germline, CDR1 is GTSNPN and CDR2 SVGIG (reference sequence). The CDR3 nucleotides read TGTGCCTGGAACAGGGGTCGGCGCAATCAGCCCCAGCATTTT. Amino acid sequence: CAWNRGRRNQPQHF.

The chain has TRBV5-6 and TRBJ2-2, with D unresolved. This CDR3 is built from 15 residues. V was cut by 0 bases and J by 6 bases, with 12 bases left in between. The germline CDR1 and CDR2 sequences are SGHDT and YYEEEE. The CDR3 loop is CASSLAGEIPGELFF. The CDR3 DNA is TGTGCCAGCAGCTTGGCCGGAGAGATCCCCGGGGAGCTGTTTTTT.

This sequence joins TRBV15 and TRBJ2-1; possible D gene TRBD1, 5 bases. Germline CDR1 is LNHNV and CDR2 is YYDKDF (reference sequence). V lost 6 bases and J 1 base, leaving 10 bases between the germline ends. The CDR3 contains 14 residues. Written as DNA, the CDR3 is TGTGCCACCAGGTGGGGCGGTTCCTACAATGAGCAGTTCTTC. Translating gives CATRWGGSYNEQFF.

In nucleotides, the CDR3 is TGTGCCTGGAGTTTCGACAACAGCTACGAGCAGTACTTC. It is translated as CAWSFDNSYEQYF. The rearrangement uses TRBV30 and TRBJ2-7; D not certain. V lost 2 bases and J 3 bases, leaving 11 bases between the germline ends. This CDR3 contains 13 residues. Germline CDR1 GTSNPN, CDR2 SVGIG (reference sequence).

V gene TRBV7-8 combines with J gene TRBJ2-5; D not certain. The J call may be faulty, since TRBJ2-7 better matches the DNA end. Germline V CDR1 and CDR2: SGHVS, FQNEAQ. This CDR3 is built from 11 residues. The CDR3 spells CASSSNYEQYF. CDR3 bases: TGTGCCAGCAGCTCAAACTACGAGCAGTACTTC.

This clone appeared a few times. The V call is TRBV15, the J call TRBJ2-3; TRBD1 matches 8 bases. Germline lookup yields CDR1 LNHNV and CDR2 YYDKDF (reference sequence). This CDR3 region has 15 residues. V was pared by 7 bases and J by 1 base, with 7 bases of the junction left unmatched. DNA for the CDR3: TGTGCCACCAAGCAGACGACAGGGGGCACAGATACGCAGTATTTT. The encoded protein is CATKQTTGGTDTQYF.

This clone was seen only once. The chain joins TRBV5-1 to TRBJ2-3; possibly TRBD1 for D (6 bases). V was trimmed by 0 bases and J by 4 bases, leaving 12 bases between them. The germline gives CDR1 SGHRS, CDR2 YFSETQ. The CDR3 is 15 amino acids. This CDR3 reads CASSLGRGEADTQYF. CDR3 coding DNA: TGCGCCAGCAGCTTGGGCAGGGGTGAGGCAGATACGCAGTATTTT.

The chain is built from TRBV28 and TRBJ2-1; a weak D match, TRBD1 (6 bases). V was shortened by 6 bases and J by 3 bases, with 12 bases between the two germline ends. Germline lookup yields CDR1 MDHEN and CDR2 SYDVKM. CDR3 length equals 14 residues. The CDR3 loop reads CASSLNRDYNEQFF. CDR3 nucleotides: TGTGCCAGCAGCCTGAACAGGGACTACAATGAGCAGTTCTTC.

J is TRBJ1-2 and V is TRBV4-1; 9 positions agree with TRBD1. The CDR3 is 16 residues long. The V gene end was trimmed by 0 bases and the J gene end by 8 bases; junction bases not matched to a gene: 10. The germline gives CDR1 MGHRA, CDR2 YSYEKL. For the CDR3, the DNA is TGCGCCAGCAGCCAAGATCCCGGACAGGGGTTTGGCGGCTACACCTTC. It translates to CASSQDPGQGFGGYTF.

The V gene is TRBV9, the J gene TRBJ2-7; TRBD1 agrees at 9 bases. CDR1 is SGDLS and CDR2 is YYNGEE in the germline V gene. This CDR3 is built from 13 residues. The J segment lost 4 bases and the V segment lost 4 bases, leaving 3 bases of the junction unmatched. The CDR3 loop reads CASSTGQGYEQYF. The CDR3 DNA sequence: TGTGCCAGCAGCACCGGACAGGGGTACGAGCAGTACTTC. Looking up the rest from reference TRBV9 and TRBJ2-7 gives the full variable domain: DSGVTQTPKHLITATGQRVTLRCSPRSGDLSVYWYQQSLDQGLQFLIQYYNGEERAKGNILERFSAQQFPDLHSELNLSSLELGDSALYFCASSTGQGYEQYFGPGTRLTVT.

This sequence joins TRBV7-8 and TRBJ2-7, with 13 positions matching TRBD2. Germline values: CDR1 SGHVS, CDR2 FQNEAQ. The V gene end was trimmed by 5 bases and the J gene end by 3 bases; junction bases not matched to a gene: 4. CDR3 length: 15 amino acids. CDR3 coding DNA: TGTGCCAGCAGCCCGAGGACTAGCGGGAGCTACGAGCAGTACTTC. It encodes CASSPRTSGSYEQYF.

The table lists this clone with a count of one. Germline and junction disagree at one end, which may indicate a read error. V usage is TRBV7-9 and J usage is TRBJ2-7; D may be TRBD1 (5 bases). The CDR3 is 11 amino acids. Germline V gives CDR1 SEHNR, CDR2 FQNEAQ (reference sequence). CDR3 bases: TGTTCCAGCAGCCCGCAGGGAGAGCAGTACTTC. Protein product: CSSSPQGEQYF.

The chain couples TRBV12-5 to TRBJ2-1; D unclear. Germline V CDR1 and CDR2: LGHNT, FRNRAP. V was trimmed by 1 base and J by 4 bases, leaving 8 bases between them. The CDR3 is 14 residues long. CDR3 sequence (DNA): TGTGCTAGTGGTTTGGACACCAATTACAATGAGCAGTTCTTC. Its translation is CASGLDTNYNEQFF.

V usage is TRBV7-9 and J usage is TRBJ1-3; the D gene is possibly TRBD1 (5 bases). The CDR3 runs to 14 residues. Germline V lookup: CDR1 SEHNR, CDR2 FQNEAQ (reference sequence). V was clipped by 5 bases and J by 0 bases, with 8 bases between them. CDR3 in DNA: TGTGCCAGCAGCCAGGGCACCTCTGGAAACACCATATATTTT. This translates into CASSQGTSGNTIYF.

The chain has TRBV6-1 and TRBJ1-5, with 7 bases identical to TRBD1. The germline V gene encodes CDR1 MNHNS and CDR2 SASEGT. Trimming cost V 3 bases and J 9 bases; bases outside gene matches: 8. This CDR3 comprises 14 residues. This chain's CDR3 is CASSESTGFGPQHF. CDR3 coding DNA: TGTGCCAGCAGTGAGTCGACAGGGTTCGGGCCCCAGCATTTT.

The DNA for the CDR3 is TGTGCCAGCAGCTTCTGGACAGTAAACACCGGGGAGCTGTTTTTT. It encodes CASSFWTVNTGELFF. The gene calls are TRBV7-6 and TRBJ2-2, with D possibly TRBD1 on 6 matching bases. Trimming cost V 3 bases and J 2 bases, with 10 bases left between them. The CDR3 covers 15 residues. Germline CDR1 is SGHVS and CDR2 is FNYEAQ.

This clone was counted a few times. The genes are TRBV11-2 and TRBJ1-2; D perhaps matches TRBD1 (6 bases). CDR3 length equals 15 residues. Germline V gene sequence: CDR1 SGHAT, CDR2 FQNNGV. V lost 1 base, J lost 2 bases, and 11 bases lay in between. Written as DNA, the CDR3 is TGTGCCAGCAGCTTAGGGGCAGGGGCCAACTATGGCTACACCTTC. It yields the protein CASSLGAGANYGYTF.